This TCR beta chain was recorded in a study of blood T cell repertoires in COVID-19. Study-wide background: Material from acute and convalescent COVID-19 was sourced from the United States, Italy and Spain. Sources were T cells, B-cell-depleted T cells, or PBMCs; the material itself was cDNA or gDNA.

In the authors' methods: Reference gene primer amplification gave nucleated cell count estimates. The protocol was immunoSEQ multiplex PCR, while the TCRdb copy is restricted to in-frame clones and leaves out a portion. D and trimming were read from the DNA, whereas the V and J calls and clone size are those reported in that table. This repertoire shows under 300,000 clones, approximately 91% found once; its top ten account for under 3%. Germline loops: CDR1 SGHRS, CDR2 YFSETQ. V gave up 3 bases and J gave up 5 bases; unmatched junction bases: 6. The CDR3 has 14 amino acids. Across 20 to 25 US areas, participants ranged in age from about 18 to 90 years.

The sample was PBMCs or T cells enriched from blood (not recorded which). The chain recombines TRBV5-1 with TRBJ2-5; 8 bases are shared with TRBD1. This TCR was recovered from a woman between 35 and 50 years old with acute COVID-19. The CDR3 DNA sequence: TGCGCCAGCAGCTCCCAGGGGGCCGGGGAGACCCAGTACTTC. Translation gives CASSSQGAGETQYF.